These 8 T cell receptor beta chains originate from one sample sequenced in a study of human T cells and chemical hapten exposure. In TCRdb, the 5' RACE reads were re-called with MiXCR into one record per CDR3 protein. The sample has roughly 81,000 distinct CDR3 sequences, 7.7% seen once. Unfractionated whole blood was the source from which total RNA was extracted. The receptors shown here come from a male donor in good health.

This clonotype was seen repeatedly, ten times or more. V usage is TRBV5-1 and J usage is TRBJ2-1; D could derive from TRBD1 or TRBD2 (5 bases each). V was trimmed by 1 base and J by 5 bases, leaving 10 bases between them. Germline CDR1 is SGHRS and CDR2 is YFSETQ. CDR3 length equals 14 residues. DNA for the CDR3: TGCGCCAGCAGCTTGCCGGGACGTAACAATGAGCAGTTCTTC. Translating gives CASSLPGRNNEQFF.

The CDR3 loop reads CASSSAGQGHSYEQYF. Here the CDR3 DNA reads TGTGCCAGCAGCTCCGCCGGACAGGGGCACTCCTACGAGCAGTACTTC. The chain carries TRBV5-6 and TRBJ2-7; 9 bases are a match to TRBD1. The J segment lost 0 bases and the V segment lost 3 bases, leaving 7 bases of the junction unmatched. This CDR3 spans 16 amino acids. Germline V gene lookup returns CDR1 SGHDT and CDR2 YYEEEE.

This clonotype has only a few counts. The rearrangement joins TRBV27 to TRBJ1-4; no clear D gene. The CDR3 runs to 14 residues. With 4 bases removed from V and 6 bases from J, the gap between germline ends came to 12 bases. Germline V gene data show CDR1 as MNHEY and CDR2 as SMNVEV (reference sequence). The CDR3 region is CASSSRRRHEKLFF. CDR3 coding DNA: TGTGCCAGCAGTTCCCGGAGGAGGCATGAAAAACTGTTTTTT.

V gene TRBV7-9 combines with J gene TRBJ2-1; D possibly uses TRBD1 or TRBD2 (5 bases each). V was pared by 6 bases and J by 4 bases, with 19 bases between. Germline V CDR1 and CDR2: SEHNR, FQNEAQ (reference sequence). CDR3 size: 16 residues. The CDR3 here is CASRPTGTIPYNEQFF. In nucleotides, the CDR3 is TGTGCCAGCAGGCCAACCGGGACCATACCATACAATGAGCAGTTCTTC.

J is TRBJ1-6 and V is TRBV6-5, with 10 positions matching TRBD1. CDR3 length: 15 residues. V gave up 7 bases and J gave up 7 bases; unmatched junction bases: 7. The germline V gene encodes CDR1 MNHEY and CDR2 SVGAGI. CDR3 in DNA: TGTGCCAGCACCTCTCGACAGGGGGCAAATTCACCCCTCCACTTT. Its protein is CASTSRQGANSPLHF.

This clonotype has only a few counts. The CDR3 bases are TGCAGTGCTAGCCACACCTCGGACTATGGCTACACCTTC. Translating gives CSASHTSDYGYTF. The J gene is TRBJ1-2, the V gene TRBV20-1, with D hard to call. Trimming removed 3 bases at V and 3 bases at J, with 11 bases between. Germline CDR1 reads DFQATT; CDR2 reads SNEGSKA (reference sequence). CDR3 length: 13 residues.

In this sample, this clonotype turned up many times. The V and J genes are TRBV12-3 or TRBV12-4 and TRBJ2-5; D is perhaps TRBD1 (5 bases). The CDR3 has 12 amino acids. V lost 4 bases to trimming and J lost 2 bases, with 5 bases between them. The CDR3 DNA sequence: TGTGCCAGCAGTTACAGGCAAGAGACCCAGTACTTC. Translation gives CASSYRQETQYF.

This chain joins TRBV5-1 and TRBJ1-1; no firm D call. This CDR3 spans 13 amino acids. CDR1 and CDR2 (germline): SGHRS, YFSETQ. Trimming took 10 bases from V and 1 from J, leaving 14 bases between them. The CDR3 sequence is CASRQAGNTEAFF. The CDR3, as DNA: TGCGCCTCCAGACAAGCGGGGAACACTGAAGCTTTCTTT.